This is a list of T cell receptor beta chains from one sample in a study of vaccination effects on CD4 cells after COVID-19. Repertoires were generated with immunoSEQ multiplex PCR, while TCRdb's copy carries only in-frame clones and drops some. The data hold around 63,000 clones, with roughly 75% observed a single time. Antigens for these TCRs are unknown. The sample here was CD4+ T cells from PBMCs cultured with HCoV-OC43 spike peptides, taken before COVID-19 vaccination. These receptors were obtained from a human donor who received a COVID-19 vaccine. CDR3s include the opening cysteine and the closing phenylalanine or tryptophan. Clone size is given for some rows only: seen once, a few or many times, or a class if the clone is expanded.

v_gene,abundance,j_gene,CDR3aa
TRBV6-5,NA,TRBJ2-5,CASSYDRRRETQYF
TRBV19,NA,TRBJ1-1,CASSMEGWGTEAFF
TRBV28,NA,TRBJ2-5,CASSRRGRETQYF
TRBV2,few,TRBJ1-6,CASSEVRTANSPLHF
TRBV10-3,NA,TRBJ1-3,CATRNPGSGNTIYF
TRBV19,NA,TRBJ1-5,CASSMDRAGQPQHF
TRBV9,NA,TRBJ2-3,CASSYGGVADTQYF
TRBV5-1,NA,TRBJ2-6,CASSQRTGSGGANVLTF
TRBV14,few,TRBJ2-2,CASSQKQGVVTGELFF
TRBV28,few,TRBJ1-4,CASSKRTGFEEKLFF
TRBV5-5,few,TRBJ1-2,CASSLAWGDYGYTF
TRBV21-1,NA,TRBJ1-5,CASSKAVQSNQPQHF
TRBV7-2,once,TRBJ1-1,CASSPSGQAYTEAFF
TRBV24-1,once,TRBJ2-3,CATATGGTSTDTQYF
TRBV7-6,NA,TRBJ2-3,CASSPGVGSGDTQYF
TRBV6-5,once,TRBJ1-4,CASRQGAGNEKLFF
TRBV28,NA,TRBJ2-2,CASSLLTGEMFF
TRBV3-1/TRBV3-2,NA,TRBJ1-1,CASSHDDRGYTEAFF
TRBV10-1,NA,TRBJ2-1,CASSESTGGRSYNEQFF
TRBV2,NA,TRBJ1-1,CASILTGVSTEAFF
TRBV24-1,NA,TRBJ2-2,CATSDYINGELFF
TRBV4-1,few,TRBJ1-2,CASSQDLPGLYGYTF
TRBV7-2,NA,TRBJ1-5,CASSLGDSNQPQHF
TRBV3-1/TRBV3-2,NA,TRBJ2-5,CASSQDRETQYF
TRBV3-1/TRBV3-2,NA,TRBJ1-4,CASSQVGGGSDEKLFF
TRBV6-4,NA,TRBJ1-5,CASSVTGRSQPQHF
TRBV12-3/TRBV12-4,few,TRBJ1-1,CASSWQGAEAFF
TRBV7-9,NA,TRBJ2-5,CASSFTGTGGKETQYF
TRBV4-1,NA,TRBJ1-6,CASSQGTGSSYNSPLHF
TRBV19,NA,TRBJ1-1,CASTRTGDMNTEAFF
TRBV29-1,NA,TRBJ1-1,CSGVLGRSAYYTEAFF
TRBV5-6,NA,TRBJ1-5,CASSLDRDQPQHF
TRBV11-2,NA,TRBJ1-6,CASSLPGGRPNSPLHF
TRBV9,NA,TRBJ2-3,CASSVASGGDTQYF
TRBV2,NA,TRBJ2-3,CASSDGTRLGTQYF
TRBV24-1,once,TRBJ2-5,CATSDPRAGMQETQYF